This T cell receptor (beta chain) derives from a study of blood T cell repertoires in COVID-19. The wider study: Donors in the United States, Italy and Spain gave samples during acute or convalescent COVID-19.

Germline values: CDR1 MGHRA, CDR2 YSYEKL. Losses at the gene ends were 1 base for V and 5 bases for J; bases not matched to a gene: 7. The CDR3 is 18 amino acids. Original handling: Using reference gene primer amplification, nucleated cell counts were estimated. Sequencing was performed with immunoSEQ multiplex PCR; in TCRdb, only in-frame clones are kept and a portion is missing. V, J and clone size are taken as reported in that table, and D and trimming were inferred from the DNA itself. The profile shows about 410,000 clones, under 90% of them singletons. Participants had their cohort set by participant-reported clinical history. Symptom resolution, clearance, or two negative PCRs marked donors in Cohort 3 as recovered.

The sequencing input was PBMCs or T cells enriched from blood (not recorded which). This receptor was obtained from a woman aged 30 to 39 who had recovered from COVID-19. The chain couples TRBV4-1 to TRBJ2-3, with 15 bases that match TRBD2. The CDR3 DNA sequence: TGCGCCAGCAGCCAAGGCGGACTAGCGGGGGGGGGTCGAGATACGCAGTATTTT. Amino acid sequence: CASSQGGLAGGGRDTQYF.